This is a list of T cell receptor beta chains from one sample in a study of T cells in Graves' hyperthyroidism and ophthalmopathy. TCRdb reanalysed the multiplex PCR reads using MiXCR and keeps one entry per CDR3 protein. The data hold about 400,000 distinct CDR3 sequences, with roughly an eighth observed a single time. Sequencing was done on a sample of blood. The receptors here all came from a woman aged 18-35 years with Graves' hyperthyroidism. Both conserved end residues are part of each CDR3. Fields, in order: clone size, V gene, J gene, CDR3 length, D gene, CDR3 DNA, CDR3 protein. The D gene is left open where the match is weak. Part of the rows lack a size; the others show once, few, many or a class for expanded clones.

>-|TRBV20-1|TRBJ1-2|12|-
TGCAGTGCTAGGGGACGTTCCTATGGCTACACCTTC
CSARGRSYGYTF
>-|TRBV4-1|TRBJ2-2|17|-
TGCGCCAGCAGCCAAGGACCTAGTCGGGGGAGGACCGGGGAGCTGTTTTTT
CASSQGPSRGRTGELFF
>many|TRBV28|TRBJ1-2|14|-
TGTGCCAGCAGTTTTAGGGGCGCCGGCTATGGCTACACCTTC
CASSFRGAGYGYTF
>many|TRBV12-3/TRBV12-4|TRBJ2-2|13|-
TGTGCCAGCAGTACAGGGGGGGACGGGGAGCTGTTTTTT
CASSTGGDGELFF
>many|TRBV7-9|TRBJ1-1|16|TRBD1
TGTGCCAGCAGCTTAGACTTTGGGACAGGAGGCACTGAAGCTTTCTTT
CASSLDFGTGGTEAFF
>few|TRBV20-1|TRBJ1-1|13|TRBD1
TGCAGTGTCACGACAGGGGACAACACTGAAGCTTTCTTT
CSVTTGDNTEAFF
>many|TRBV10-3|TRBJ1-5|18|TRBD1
TGTGCCATCAGAACCGGGACAGGGCCCTCAGGGGGTAATCAGCCCCAGCATTTT
CAIRTGTGPSGGNQPQHF
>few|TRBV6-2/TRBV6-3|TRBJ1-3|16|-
TGTGCCAGCAGTTTGGACTGGGGAGATTCTGGAAACACCATATATTTT
CASSLDWGDSGNTIYF
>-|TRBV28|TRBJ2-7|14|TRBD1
TGTGCCAGCAGTTTTTTGGGACAGGGGAACGAGCAGTACTTC
CASSFLGQGNEQYF
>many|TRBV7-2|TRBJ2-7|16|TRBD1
TGTGCCAGCAGCTTAGGGGGGACAGGGGGGGGCTACGAGCAGTACTTC
CASSLGGTGGGYEQYF
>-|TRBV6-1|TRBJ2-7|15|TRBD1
TGTGCCAGCAGGAGTTCCGGGACAGGAACCTACGAGCAGTACTTC
CASRSSGTGTYEQYF
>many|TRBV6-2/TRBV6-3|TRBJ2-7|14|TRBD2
TGTGCCAGCACCGAAAGAGCGGGAGTGGGGGAGCAGTACTTC
CASTERAGVGEQYF
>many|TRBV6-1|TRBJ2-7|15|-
TGTGCCAGCAGTGAAGTGCAGGGTCGGTCCTACGAGCAGTACTTC
CASSEVQGRSYEQYF
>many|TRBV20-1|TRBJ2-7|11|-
TGCAGTGCTAGTCCCTCGGGGGAGCAGTACTTC
CSASPSGEQYF
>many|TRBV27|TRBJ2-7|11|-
TGTGCCAGCAGTATGCCCTACGAGCAGTACTTC
CASSMPYEQYF
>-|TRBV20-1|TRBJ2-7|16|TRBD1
TGCAGTGCTAGAGGACTAACAGGGGCTAGCTCCTACGAGCAGTACTTC
CSARGLTGASSYEQYF
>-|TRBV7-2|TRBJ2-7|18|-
TGTGCCAGCAGCTCCCAAGGCCCCGGGCACCCCGGCTCCTACGAGCGGTACTTC
CASSSQGPGHPGSYERYF
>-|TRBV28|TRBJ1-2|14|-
TGTGCCAGCAGATTACAGCCCTACGTCTATGGCTACACCTTC
CASRLQPYVYGYTF
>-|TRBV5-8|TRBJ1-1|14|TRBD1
TGTGCCAGCAGCCCAAGCGGACAGGGGGCTGTGACTTTCTTT
CASSPSGQGAVTFF
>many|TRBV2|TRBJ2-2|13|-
TGTGCCAGCAGGGTCCTAGCAACCGGGGAGCTGTTTTTT
CASRVLATGELFF
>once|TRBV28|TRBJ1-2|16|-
TGTGCCAGCAGTTTCTCAGACCGGACTGGGGCCTATGGCTACACCTTC
CASSFSDRTGAYGYTF
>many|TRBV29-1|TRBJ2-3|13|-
TGCAGCGACCGGGACTCACCATCAGATACGCAGTATTTT
CSDRDSPSDTQYF
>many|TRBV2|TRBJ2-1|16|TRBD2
TGTGCCAGCAGTGAAAAGACTAGCGGACTCAACAATGAGCAGTTCTTC
CASSEKTSGLNNEQFF
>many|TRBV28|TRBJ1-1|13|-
TGTGCCAGCAGTTTCGACAGGTTCACTGAAGCTTTCTTT
CASSFDRFTEAFF
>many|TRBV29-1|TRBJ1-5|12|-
TGCAGCGTTGCATTGGAGGATCAGCCCCAGCATTTT
CSVALEDQPQHF
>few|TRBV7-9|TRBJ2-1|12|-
TGTGCCAGCGAAGGAGGGCTAAATGAGCAGTTCTTC
CASEGGLNEQFF
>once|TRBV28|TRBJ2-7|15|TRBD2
TGTGCCAGCAGAGCAGCGGGACTAGCGGTCTACGAGCAGTACTTC
CASRAAGLAVYEQYF
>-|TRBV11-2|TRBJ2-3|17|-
TGTGCCAGCAGCTTAGATTTTTTGGGACAACTCACAGATACGCAGTATTTT
CASSLDFLGQLTDTQYF
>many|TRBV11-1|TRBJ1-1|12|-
TGTGCCAGCAGCTTAATTAGGGCTGAAGCTTTCTTT
CASSLIRAEAFF
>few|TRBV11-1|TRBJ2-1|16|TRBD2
TGTGCCAGCAGTGCCCTGACTAGCGGGAGGTTAAATGAGCAGTTCTTC
CASSALTSGRLNEQFF
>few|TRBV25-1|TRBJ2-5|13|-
TGTGCCAGCAGTTTTTTCACCCAAGAGACCCAGTACTTC
CASSFFTQETQYF
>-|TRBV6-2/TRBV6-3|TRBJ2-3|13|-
TGTGCCAGCAGTGACAGGAGTACAGATACGCAGTATTTT
CASSDRSTDTQYF
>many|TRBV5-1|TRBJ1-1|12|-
TGCGCCAGCAGCCCACAGGGTACTGAAGCTTTCTTT
CASSPQGTEAFF
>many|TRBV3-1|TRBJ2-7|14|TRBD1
TGTGCCAGCAGCCAACAGGGGGCATGGAACGAGCAGTACTTC
CASSQQGAWNEQYF
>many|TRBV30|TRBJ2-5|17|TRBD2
TGTGCCTGGTCTACCGGGACTAGCGGGAGAGATGGTGAGACCCAGTACTTC
CAWSTGTSGRDGETQYF
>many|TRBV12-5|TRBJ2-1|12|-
TGTGCTAGTGGTTTGGTGTTTGAGGAGCAGTTCTTC
CASGLVFEEQFF
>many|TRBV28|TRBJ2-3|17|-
TGTGCCAGCAGTACACTAGACGTCTCCATAGTGGGAGATACGCAGTATTTT
CASSTLDVSIVGDTQYF
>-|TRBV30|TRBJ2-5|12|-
TGTGCCTGGAATGGGGGAGCTGAGACCCAGTACTTC
CAWNGGAETQYF
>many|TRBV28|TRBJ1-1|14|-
TGTGCCAGCAGTTACGAGGGGCTGATGACTGAAGCTTTCTTT
CASSYEGLMTEAFF
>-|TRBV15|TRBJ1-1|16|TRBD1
TGTGCCACCAGCAGAGATTATAGACAGGGCAACACTGAAGCTTTCTTT
CATSRDYRQGNTEAFF
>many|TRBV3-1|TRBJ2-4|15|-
TGTGCCAGCAGCCAAGGGACTATCGCCAAAAACATTCAGTACTTC
CASSQGTIAKNIQYF
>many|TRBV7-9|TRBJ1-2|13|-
TGTGCCAGCAGCTTAGGCCAGTATTCCGCCTACACCTTC
CASSLGQYSAYTF